One sample yielded the 26 T cell receptor beta chains listed below, sequenced in a study of T cell repertoires in cytomegalovirus infection. For these TCRs, the target antigens are not known. TCRdb re-analysed the reads in MiXCR, keeping a single row per CDR3 protein. The profile shows around 360,000 distinct CDR3 sequences, approximately 35% of them singletons. The sequenced sample was cultured PBMCs, obtained from culture after CMV antigen stimulation. The source of these receptors is a human donor in good health (CMV status not recorded). Some clones in this sample may be carry-over from other donors' samples.

In this sample, this clonotype turned up many times. The chain joins TRBV7-2 to TRBJ2-5, with a tentative D call TRBD1 (5 bases). CDR1 and CDR2 from the germline V gene are SGHTA and FQGNSA. The CDR3 contains 14 residues. The V end lost 3 bases, the J end lost 0 bases, and 8 bases lay between the germline ends. The CDR3 is CASSLAGYQETQYF. The DNA of the CDR3 is TGTGCCAGCAGCTTGGCAGGGTACCAAGAGACCCAGTACTTC.

The chain is built from TRBV15 and TRBJ2-3; the D is unclear. Looked up from germline, CDR1 is LNHNV and CDR2 is YYDKDF (reference sequence). This CDR3 region has 16 residues. The V gene lost 3 bases and the J gene lost 0 bases, with 13 bases spanning the gap. CDR3 residues: CATSRELPSSTDTQYF. The CDR3 DNA reads TGTGCCACCAGCAGGGAACTTCCCTCCAGCACAGATACGCAGTATTTT.

The chain has TRBV27 and TRBJ1-1; 8 positions agree with TRBD1. The CDR3 extends over 14 amino acids. V trimming: 4 bases; J trimming: 1 base; junction bases outside the gene matches: 2. Germline CDR1 reads MNHEY; CDR2 reads SMNVEV (reference sequence). CDR3 in DNA: TGTGCCAGCAGTTGGACAGGGACGAACACTGAAGCTTTCTTT. Protein sequence: CASSWTGTNTEAFF.

V usage is TRBV5-4 and J usage is TRBJ2-5, with 8 bases identical to TRBD2. Germline values: CDR1 SGHNT, CDR2 YYREEE (reference sequence). Losses at the gene ends were 1 base for V and 0 bases for J; bases not matched to a gene: 5. This CDR3 has 16 residues. As DNA, the CDR3 is TGTGCCAGCAGCTTGAGGGAGCGGGAGAACCAAGAGACCCAGTACTTC. This translates into CASSLRERENQETQYF.

Only a few counts were recorded for this clonotype. V gene TRBV4-3 combines with J gene TRBJ2-7; 8 bases agree with TRBD1. Germline V CDR1 and CDR2: LGHNA, YSLEER. V dropped 0 bases and J dropped 5; count of bases not matched to a gene: 12. The CDR3 is made up of 17 amino acids. The CDR3 loop reads CASSQEPHRGMSDEQYF. CDR3 sequence (DNA): TGCGCCAGCAGCCAAGAGCCCCACAGGGGGATGAGTGACGAGCAGTACTTC.

The chain is built from TRBV15 and TRBJ1-4; tentatively, D is TRBD1 (5 bases). Germline V gene lookup returns CDR1 LNHNV and CDR2 YYDKDF (reference sequence). CDR3 size: 14 residues. Trimming took off 6 bases at V and 3 bases at J, with 11 bases between the two ends. The CDR3: CATSGGGANEKLFF. CDR3 nucleotide sequence: TGTGCCACCAGTGGGGGAGGGGCTAATGAAAAACTGTTTTTT. Complete variable domain (other parts from reference TRBV15 and TRBJ1-4): DAMVIQNPRYQVTQFGKPVTLSCSQTLNHNVMYWYQQKSSQAPKLLFHYYDKDFNNEADTPDNFQSRRPNTSFCFLDIRSPGLGDTAMYLCATSGGGANEKLFFGSGTQLSVL.

This clonotype was observed a few times. The chain joins TRBV7-6 to TRBJ1-2; 8 bases align to TRBD1. The germline CDR1 and CDR2 sequences are SGHVS and FNYEAQ. V lost 5 bases to trimming and J lost 10 bases; unmatched junction nucleotides: 9. The CDR3 spans 13 residues. The DNA of the CDR3 is TGTGCCAGCAGCCTCCGACAGGGGTTCGACTACACCTTC. This sequence encodes CASSLRQGFDYTF. Full variable domain (missing parts from reference TRBV7-6 and TRBJ1-2): GAGVSQSPRYKVTKRGQDVALRCDPISGHVSLYWYRQALGQGPEFLTYFNYEAQQDKSGLPNDRFSAERPEGSISTLTIQRTEQRDSAMYRCASSLRQGFDYTFGSGTRLTVV.

This clonotype appeared a few times. This sequence joins TRBV6-1 and TRBJ1-3, with D hard to call. Germline assignment: CDR1 MNHNS and CDR2 SASEGT. This CDR3 has 11 amino acids. V was trimmed by 11 bases and J by 0 bases, leaving 5 bases between them. CDR3 in DNA: TGTGCCGGAACCTCTGGAAACACCATATATTTT. It is translated as CAGTSGNTIYF.

This clonotype was detected a few times. The V gene is TRBV7-8, the J gene TRBJ2-7; maybe TRBD2 (5 bases). This CDR3 has 16 amino acids. V lost 5 bases and J lost 0, with 17 bases in between. Germline V lookup: CDR1 SGHVS, CDR2 FQNEAQ. The CDR3 region is CASSPEMRVNSYEQYV. The CDR3 nucleotides are TGTGCCAGCAGCCCCGAAATGCGGGTAAACTCCTACGAGCAGTACGTC.

This chain joins TRBV10-2 and TRBJ2-5; D remains unclear. V was cut by 4 bases and J by 5 bases, with 11 bases left in between. Germline values: CDR1 WSHSY, CDR2 SAAADI. The CDR3 extends over 13 amino acids. In nucleotides, the CDR3 is TGCGCCAGCAGTGTGGGCAATGGGGAGACCCAGTACTTC. Translating it yields CASSVGNGETQYF.

This clonotype was seen a handful of times. The chain carries TRBV6-2 or TRBV6-3 and TRBJ2-4, with D possibly TRBD1 on 5 matching bases. Trimming removed 6 bases at V and 8 bases at J, with 8 bases between. Germline V lookup: CDR1 MNHEY, CDR2 SVGEGT. The CDR3 extends over 11 amino acids. CDR3 coding DNA: TGTGCCAGCAGAAAGACAGACATTCAGTACTTC. This codes for CASRKTDIQYF.

The table lists this clonotype with a few counts. The chain employs TRBV5-4 and TRBJ2-3, with TRBD1 as a possible D gene (6 bases). The germline CDR1 and CDR2 sequences are SGHNT and YYREEE (reference sequence). The V end was cut by 0 bases, the J end by 10 bases, with 9 bases between. CDR3 length: 12 residues. CDR3 region: CASSLEQGPQYF. The CDR3 DNA reads as TGTGCCAGCAGCTTGGAACAGGGTCCGCAGTATTTT.

This clonotype occurred once. The chain links TRBV14 to TRBJ1-6; D perhaps matches TRBD1 (6 bases). Germline V CDR1 and CDR2: SGHDN, FVKESK. This CDR3 region has 16 residues. V gave up 5 bases and J gave up 9 bases, with 20 bases separating them. CDR3 DNA sequence: TGTGCCAGCAGCGAGGGCGAAGGCAGGGGTAGTTCACCCCTCCACTTT. This sequence encodes CASSEGEGRGSSPLHF.

This clonotype was counted at least ten times. The rearrangement joins TRBV7-8 to TRBJ2-1, with 7 bases lining up with TRBD2. CDR1 is SGHVS and CDR2 is FQNEAQ in the germline V gene. V was pared by 1 base and J by 4 bases, with 7 bases of the junction left unmatched. This CDR3 has 16 residues. The DNA of the CDR3 is TGTGCCAGCAGCTTAGAGGCGGGACTACCTTACAATGAGCAGTTCTTC. This translates into CASSLEAGLPYNEQFF.

The V call is TRBV6-5, the J call TRBJ2-1, with D unresolved. The germline V gene has CDR1 MNHEY and CDR2 SVGAGI. V was clipped by 2 bases and J by 0 bases, with 8 bases between them. This CDR3 contains 15 residues. The CDR3 bases are TGTGCCAGCAGTTACCGGAGAACCTCCTACAATGAGCAGTTCTTC. Its protein is CASSYRRTSYNEQFF.

The chain employs TRBV2 and TRBJ1-5; unclear D gene. Germline loops: CDR1 SNHLY, CDR2 FYNNEI. This CDR3 is built from 15 residues. Deletions cut 11 bases from V and 3 bases from J, with 20 bases between. The CDR3 here is CAAGKGSTPNQPQHF. The CDR3 DNA reads TGTGCCGCGGGCAAGGGATCCACTCCCAATCAGCCCCAGCATTTT.

In this sample, this clonotype turned up a few times. A much more abundant neighbour one base away suggests this may be a read error. The rearrangement joins TRBV27 to TRBJ1-1; no reliable D call. V lost 4 bases to trimming and J lost 1 base, with 4 bases between them. CDR1 is MNHEY, CDR2 SMNVEV, per germline (reference sequence). The CDR3 has 12 residues. The DNA of the CDR3 is TGTGCCAGCAGTTCAGAGAACACTGAAGCTTTCTTT. It codes for CASSSENTEAFF.

The sample holds a few counts of this clonotype. The V and J genes are TRBV11-3 and TRBJ2-7, with D unclear. The CDR3 has 14 residues. V was shortened by 0 bases and J by 1 base, with 7 bases between the two germline ends. CDR1 is SGHNT and CDR2 is YENEEA in the germline V gene. In DNA form, the CDR3 reads TGTGCCAGCAGCTTAGATAGCCGTTCCTACGAGCAGTACGTC. This sequence encodes CASSLDSRSYEQYV.

This chain links TRBV19 with TRBJ1-1; no clear D. The CDR3 sequence is 13 residues long. CDR1 is LNHDA and CDR2 is SQIVND in the germline V gene (reference sequence). The V end lost 5 bases, the J end lost 6 bases, and 13 bases lay between the germline ends. This CDR3 is CASSPSVAPEAFF. CDR3 sequence (DNA): TGTGCCAGTAGTCCCTCGGTTGCTCCTGAAGCTTTCTTT.

The table lists this clonotype with many counts. V is TRBV6-2 or TRBV6-3 and J is TRBJ2-7; 9 bases are a match to TRBD1. The CDR3 consists of 14 residues. Germline-derived CDR1 and CDR2 are MNHEY and SVGEGT. With V trimmed by 0 bases and J by 3 bases, 0 bases remained unmatched. DNA for the CDR3: TGTGCCAGCAGTTACTCGACAGGGGGCTACGAGCAGTACGTC. Its protein is CASSYSTGGYEQYV.

This clonotype was seen only a few times. The rearrangement uses TRBV7-2 and TRBJ1-4; 7 nucleotides agree with TRBD1. The CDR3 runs to 18 residues. V shed 0 bases, J shed 3 bases, and the junction held 10 bases outside the gene matches. Germline CDR1 SGHTA, CDR2 FQGNSA. This CDR3 is CASSLARQGVQSNEKLFF. CDR3 sequence (DNA): TGTGCCAGCAGCTTAGCGCGACAGGGTGTGCAATCTAATGAAAAACTGTTTTTT.

Details on this clonotype: This may stem from a read error, because a much larger clone lies one nucleotide away. This sequence joins TRBV4-3 and TRBJ2-1; D unclear. The germline V and J ends were trimmed by 4 bases and 6 bases, with 16 bases remaining between them. Germline V gene sequence: CDR1 LGHNA, CDR2 YSLEER. The CDR3 has 15 amino acids. The CDR3 sequence is CASSRDLGDGNEQFF. The CDR3 nucleotides are TGCGCCAGCAGCCGAGATTTAGGAGACGGCAATGAGCAGTTCTTC.

This clonotype was seen only a few times. The chain is built from TRBV7-9 and TRBJ1-2; 8 bases map to TRBD1. Germline V gene sequence: CDR1 SEHNR, CDR2 FQNEAQ (reference sequence). Losses at the gene ends were 5 bases for V and 0 bases for J; bases not matched to a gene: 8. The length of the CDR3 is 16 residues. CDR3 residues: CASSASQGVANYGYTF. The CDR3 coding sequence is TGTGCCAGCAGCGCATCACAGGGGGTTGCTAACTATGGCTACACCTTC.

This sequence joins TRBV2 and TRBJ1-5; perhaps TRBD1 as D (6 bases). Germline V gives CDR1 SNHLY, CDR2 FYNNEI. The CDR3 has 14 amino acids. V was shortened by 6 bases and J by 3 bases, with 12 bases between the two germline ends. CDR3 residues: CASRKGGSNQPQHF. For the CDR3, the DNA is TGTGCCAGCAGAAAAGGGGGATCCAATCAGCCCCAGCATTTT.

The chain recombines TRBV28 with TRBJ1-2; the D gene is possibly TRBD1 (6 bases). Per the germline V gene, CDR1 is MDHEN and CDR2 is SYDVKM. The CDR3 is 15 residues long. Deletions cut 3 bases from V and 8 bases from J, with 19 bases between. CDR3 sequence reads: CASSFYMRGRGGYTF. CDR3 nucleotide sequence: TGTGCCAGCAGTTTCTATATGCGGGGGCGAGGGGGCTACACCTTC.

V is TRBV11-3 and J is TRBJ2-3; D is possibly TRBD1 (6 bases). V shed 5 bases and J shed 4 bases, with 10 bases lying between them. Germline V lookup: CDR1 SGHNT, CDR2 YENEEA. CDR3 size: 13 residues. The CDR3 DNA is TGTGCCAGCAGCGCCAACAGGGCAGATACGCAGTATTTT. Its translation is CASSANRADTQYF.